This TCR beta chain was documented in a study of control samples from healthy donors and cancer patients (dated by TCRdb to 2019 to 2021). The germline ends are 10 bases apart after V is trimmed by 0 bases and J by 2 bases. Taken from cysteine to phenylalanine, the CDR3 has 15 residues. Only the CDR3 part of the read is kept: 45 bases, read in frame from the first base. The germline V gene supplies CDR1 MNHEY and CDR2 SVGAGI. A note on this clone: It has no known antigen specificity. Per-base quality was not reported, and no clone a single base away is much larger than it.

The library came from the immunoSEQ multiplex PCR assay. The source is immuneACCESS, and TCRdb retained only in-frame sequences with V and J called. Part of the clones is not carried over; for the studies checked, unresolved V genes explain less than half of this, and the remainder is unexplained. The sample table contains fewer than 100,000 clones; only one count was recorded for around 80% of them. The ten most abundant clones make up 8.5% to 10% of the sample. The rearranged segments are TRBV6-5 and TRBJ1-2; no confident D gene assignment can be made. The specimen was blood. The sequence was collected from a woman aged 60-75 years in good health. CDR3 protein: CASSYSVGLNYGYTF. Here is the DNA: TGTGCCAGCAGTTACTCGGTCGGACTGAACTATGGCTACACCTTC.